Shown below are 2 T cell receptor beta chains from a single sample sequenced in a study of cytomegalovirus exposure and HLA in healthy donors. Measured with immunoSEQ multiplex PCR; TCRdb has only the in-frame clones, and not every one. The table lists about 220,000 clones, 85% to 95% of them singletons. Source material: PBMCs. These receptor sequences come from a woman aged 18-29 years in good health and CMV-seronegative.

This rearrangement joins TRBV5-4 to TRBJ1-6; 9 nucleotides match TRBD1. The CDR3 is 14 residues long. Germline V gene data show CDR1 as SGHNT and CDR2 as YYREEE (reference sequence). V shed 2 bases and J 9 bases; nucleotides not matched to a gene: 3. The CDR3 spells CASSFKDRGSPLHF. CDR3 in DNA: TGTGCCAGCAGCTTCAAGGACAGGGGTTCACCCCTCCACTTT.

The gene calls are TRBV30 and TRBJ2-5; D is possibly TRBD1 (5 bases). The CDR3 spans 12 residues. Trimming cost V 3 bases and J 2 bases, with 7 bases left between them. Germline V gene sequence: CDR1 GTSNPN, CDR2 SVGIG (reference sequence). CDR3 in amino acids: CAWRAGQETQYF. The CDR3 coding sequence is TGTGCCTGGAGGGCAGGGCAAGAGACCCAGTACTTC.